Listed here is a single T cell receptor beta chain. The clone's antigen remains unknown. One base away there is no much larger clone; base qualities are not given. The collaborating institutions used their own protocols to collect whole blood in K2EDTA tubes. For TCRbeta analysis, collaborator samples were shipped as frozen whole blood, as isolated PBMCs, or as DNA extracted from either sample type. The immunoSEQ Assay, a bias-controlled multiplex PCR, was used to amplify TCRbeta CDR3 regions from genomic DNA. The original methods were these. The number of nucleated cells in each sample was estimated from the amplification of reference gene primers within the assay. To quantify the absolute abundance of each unique TCRbeta CDR3 rearrangement, sequence reads were collapsed and filtered. For each sample, productive Simpson clonality was calculated as the square root of Simpson's diversity index over productive rearrangements. This immuneACCESS table, as held by TCRdb, lists in-frame sequences with V and J called but not all clones. Of the missing ones, under half trace to an unresolved V gene in checked studies; the others have no known cause. V and J calls and clone size follow that table, whereas D and trimming were derived from the DNA. This sample has a few hundred thousand clones in its table, and approximately 84% of those were observed once. The ten largest account for about 0.93% of the sample.

In the germline V gene, CDR1 corresponds to SGHDT and CDR2 to YYEEEE. V drops 2 bases and J drops 2 bases, leaving 14 bases in between. The CDR3 sequence holds 16 residues, the cysteine and phenylalanine included. Here the CDR3 DNA is all that survives: 48 bases in frame from base 1. This record comes from a study of blood T cell repertoires in COVID-19 (dated by TCRdb to the early 2020s). Broadly, across the study: Collaborator samples came from the United States, Italy and Spain and covered acute and convalescent phases of COVID-19. The repertoires were released in a freely available public database meant as a resource for research on the immune response to SARS-CoV-2. Where available, HLA class I and class II types were obtained from metadata supplied by the sample provider rather than from assay-based typing. The material from the prospective study consisted of cDNA or gDNA derived from T cells, B-cell-depleted T cells, or PBMCs. Nearly every sample came with metadata listing a de-identified subject ID, COVID-19 status, age in years and sex. The samples were drawn from two sources: the first 160 participants of the ongoing ImmuneRACE study, and 950 to 1,500 subjects contributed by 6 global collaborators. The dataset comprised deeply sampled blood TCRbeta repertoires from subjects exposed to, actively infected with, or recovered from COVID-19.

What the work shows at the level of the full study, not this receptor alone: The amount of clinical and demographic metadata varied by source and participant and was provided uncurated.

The sequence joins TRBV5-6 to TRBJ1-5, with no D gene named confidently. The sequenced sample was peripheral blood. The receptor comes from a man aged 40-50 years with acute or convalescent COVID-19. CDR3 sequence: CASSFRSPRGNQPQHF. At the DNA level, the sequence is TGTGCCAGCAGCTTCAGGTCGCCGAGGGGCAATCAGCCCCAGCATTTT.